Each of the 12 T cell receptor beta chains below was sequenced from the same sample in a study of blood T cell repertoires in COVID-19. Using immunoSEQ multiplex PCR, the repertoire was profiled, and TCRdb retains in-frame clones only, with some absent. This table holds 200,000 to 300,000 clones, 70% to 85% found once. The sequenced sample consisted of peripheral blood. These receptors all stem from an elderly woman with acute or convalescent COVID-19.

This chain uses TRBV19 with TRBJ1-1; tentative D call: TRBD1 (5 bases). Trimming removed 4 bases from V and 3 bases from J, with 18 bases in between. There are 16 residues in the CDR3. CDR1 and CDR2 from the germline V gene are LNHDA and SQIVND (reference sequence). CDR3 in amino acids: CASSTDSLLWDTEAFF. CDR3 sequence (DNA): TGTGCCAGTAGTACCGACAGCCTACTCTGGGACACTGAAGCTTTCTTT.

This chain links TRBV10-3 with TRBJ1-3, with D possibly matching TRBD1 (5 bases). The CDR3 sequence is 14 residues long. The V end lost 3 bases, the J end lost 0 bases, and 6 bases lay between the germline ends. From germline, CDR1 is ENHRY and CDR2 SYGVKD. The CDR3 nucleotides are TGTGCCATCAGTGAAACAGGCTCTGGAAACACCATATATTTT. It is translated as CAISETGSGNTIYF.

The CDR3 DNA follows: TGTGCCACCAGCAGAGAATATGGCAGGGGAAACTATGGCTACACCTTC. This codes for CATSREYGRGNYGYTF. J is TRBJ1-2 and V is TRBV15; maybe TRBD1 (6 bases). The CDR3 extends over 16 amino acids. CDR1 and CDR2 (germline): LNHNV, YYDKDF (reference sequence). Trimming shortened V by 0 bases and J by 2 bases, and 13 bases separated the two germline ends.

CDR3 in DNA: TGTGCCAGTAGTACAGAGGGCCGTTACGAGCAGTACTTC. Translation: CASSTEGRYEQYF. The genes are TRBV19 and TRBJ2-7; tentative D call: TRBD2 (5 bases). The length of the CDR3 is 13 residues. With 4 bases removed from V and 4 bases from J, the gap between germline ends came to 11 bases. Germline V gives CDR1 LNHDA, CDR2 SQIVND (reference sequence).

The rearrangement joins TRBV19 to TRBJ1-2, with D uncertain. V was shortened by 7 bases and J by 1 base, with 10 bases between the two germline ends. The CDR3 consists of 13 residues. In germline, CDR1 is LNHDA, CDR2 SQIVND (reference sequence). The CDR3 region has the DNA TGTGCCAGTACTATTACAGATAACTATGGCTACACCTTC. This codes for CASTITDNYGYTF.

J is TRBJ1-6 and V is TRBV6-1; 7 bases fit TRBD1. The V gene's germline CDR1 is MNHNS and CDR2 SASEGT. The trim removed 1 base at V and 10 bases at J, leaving 4 bases unmatched. The CDR3 loop spans 14 amino acids. In DNA, the CDR3 is TGTGCCAGCAGTGAAGTAGGGGGCCACTCACCCCTCCACTTT. Its translation: CASSEVGGHSPLHF.

The chain joins TRBV4-2 to TRBJ1-2; D is unresolved. Trimming pared 1 base from V and 2 bases from J, leaving 8 bases between. CDR1 and CDR2 from the germline V gene are LGHNA and YNFKEQ. This CDR3 has 14 amino acids. The CDR3 loop reads CASSQAIQNYGYTF. The CDR3 coding sequence is TGTGCCAGCAGCCAAGCAATACAGAACTATGGCTACACCTTC.

The chain has TRBV5-8 and TRBJ2-7; tentatively, D is TRBD1 (7 bases). V lost 5 bases and J lost 5, with 17 bases in between. The length of the CDR3 is 14 residues. Per the germline V gene, CDR1 is SGHTS and CDR2 is YDEGEE. This chain's CDR3 is CASRRRAGGHEQYF. The DNA of the CDR3 is TGTGCCAGCAGGAGGAGGGCAGGGGGGCACGAGCAGTACTTC.

This clone was counted between two and nine times. The J gene is TRBJ2-4, the V gene TRBV3-1 (or the pseudogene TRBV3-2); no reliable D call. V lost 1 base and J 7 bases, leaving 5 bases between the germline ends. CDR1 and CDR2 (germline): LGHDT, YNNKEL (reference sequence). The CDR3 consists of 12 residues. CDR3 sequence (DNA): TGTGCCAGCAGCCAAGTCGGGAACATTCAGTACTTC. It codes for CASSQVGNIQYF.

The genes are TRBV9 and TRBJ1-2; TRBD1 aligns across 8 bases. Germline V lookup: CDR1 SGDLS, CDR2 YYNGEE. After removal of 4 bases from V and 5 bases from J, the junction contained 7 bases not matched to a gene. This CDR3 is 14 amino acids long. The CDR3 bases are TGTGCCAGCAGCTCGGGCAGGGGGCTTTATGGCTACACCTTC. Protein product: CASSSGRGLYGYTF.

The chain combines TRBV7-3 with TRBJ2-3; 11 bases are shared with TRBD2. The CDR3 runs to 17 residues. Unmatched junction bases numbered 7, after V lost 5 bases and J lost 0 bases. In germline, CDR1 is SGHTA, CDR2 FQGTGA. DNA of the CDR3: TGTGCCAGCAGCACACTAGCGGGGGAACTTAGCACAGATACGCAGTATTTT. Translated, it gives CASSTLAGELSTDTQYF.

The CDR3: CASSRLAGGSLEQYF. As DNA, the CDR3 is TGTGCCAGCAGCCGACTAGCGGGGGGGAGTTTGGAGCAGTACTTC. V gene TRBV6-2 or TRBV6-3 combines with J gene TRBJ2-7; 14 bases are a match to TRBD2. CDR1 and CDR2 from the germline V gene are MNHEY and SVGEGT. CDR3 length: 15 amino acids. The junction had 8 bases not matched to a gene; V was cut back by 6 bases and J by 7 bases.